This T cell receptor beta chain was retrieved from a study of blood T cell repertoires in COVID-19. Study-wide context: Samples representing acute and convalescent COVID-19 were sourced from the United States, Italy and Spain.

V lost 2 bases to trimming and J lost 1 base, with 23 bases between them. The CDR3 loop spans 19 amino acids. Germline values: CDR1 SGHDT, CDR2 YYEEEE. In the original processing: Nucleated cell number was recorded as an estimate derived from reference gene primer amplification. Generated by immunoSEQ multiplex PCR, the TCRdb table keeps only in-frame clones and is missing some. V and J calls and clone size are given by that table; D and trimming were obtained from the DNA. The data hold 120,000 or so clones, with roughly 87% observed a single time. Source material: peripheral blood. The origin of this receptor is a human donor in a cohort sampled during active COVID-19. The genes are TRBV5-6 and TRBJ2-3; D perhaps matches TRBD2 (6 bases). In DNA, the CDR3 is TGTGCCAGCAGCTTTCGCCTCCACCGGGGGAGAACTCGCACAGATACGCAGTATTTT. This gives the protein CASSFRLHRGRTRTDTQYF.